Each of the 7 T cell receptor beta chains below was sequenced from the same sample in a study of T cell responses to AZD1222 COVID-19 vaccine (dated by TCRdb to the early 2020s). Libraries were prepared through the immunoSEQ multiplex PCR assay. In TCRdb, the immuneACCESS table is reduced to in-frame sequences with V and J assigned. These tables do not hold every clone; where another copy was compared, an unresolved V gene accounts for under half, and the others remain unexplained. For this sample there are about 120,000 clones; 80% to 90% appear just once. Clones ranked in the top ten supply over 8% of the sample. This sample's time point label indicates: baseline before first vaccination. The sample in question was peripheral blood, obtained on day 0 of AZD1222 vaccination. The receptors derive from an adult in good health.

J is TRBJ2-7 and V is TRBV29-1; no definite D call. Trimming took off 4 bases at V and 0 bases at J, with 7 bases between the two ends. In germline, CDR1 is SQVTM, CDR2 ANQGSEA. The CDR3 consists of 12 residues. The CDR3 nucleotides read TGCAGCGTTGCCGGGTTCTCCTACGAGCAGTACTTC. It encodes CSVAGFSYEQYF.

The chain has TRBV10-3 and TRBJ2-7; TRBD1 agrees at 11 bases. The germline gives CDR1 ENHRY, CDR2 SYGVKD. This CDR3 has 14 residues. With V trimmed by 7 bases and J by 3 bases, 5 bases remained unmatched. CDR3 protein: CAINSGTGGYEQYF. CDR3 DNA sequence: TGTGCCATCAACTCCGGGACAGGGGGCTACGAGCAGTACTTC.

This chain uses TRBV7-2 with TRBJ2-7; possibly TRBD2 for D (7 bases). V was clipped by 0 bases and J by 4 bases, with 16 bases between them. The CDR3 runs to 16 residues. The germline CDR1 and CDR2 sequences are SGHTA and FQGNSA. CDR3 sequence (DNA): TGTGCCAGCAGCTTAGCGCTTACGGGGGGCTCATACGAGCAGTACTTC. Its protein product is CASSLALTGGSYEQYF.

This clone was recorded only once. The V call is TRBV4-1, the J call TRBJ2-3; 10 bases match TRBD2. This CDR3 spans 17 amino acids. After removal of 2 bases from V and 4 bases from J, the junction contained 9 bases not matched to a gene. Germline CDR1 MGHRA, CDR2 YSYEKL. The CDR3: CASSQFPGLANPDTQYF. The CDR3 coding sequence is TGCGCCAGCAGCCAATTCCCGGGACTAGCGAACCCAGATACGCAGTATTTT.

The V and J genes are TRBV7-3 and TRBJ2-3; no clear D gene. The germline gives CDR1 SGHTA, CDR2 FQGTGA. This CDR3 has 14 amino acids. Trimming removed 5 bases from V and 2 bases from J, with 11 bases in between. The CDR3 bases are TGTGCCAGCAGCCTAAAAAGGAACACAGATACGCAGTATTTT. Its protein is CASSLKRNTDTQYF. The whole variable domain, remainder taken from reference TRBV7-3 and TRBJ2-3, is GAGVSQTPSNKVTEKGKYVELRCDPISGHTALYWYRQSLGQGPEFLIYFQGTGAADDSGLPNDRFFAVRPEGSVSTLKIQRTERGDSAVYLCASSLKRNTDTQYFGPGTRLTVL.

CDR3 DNA sequence: TGTGCTAGTGGTCCTCGGGACTTCAATGAGCAGTTCTTC. Its translation is CASGPRDFNEQFF. The rearrangement joins TRBV12-5 to TRBJ2-1; a weak D match, TRBD2 (6 bases). V dropped 5 bases and J dropped 6 bases, with 11 bases sitting between them. The germline gives CDR1 LGHNT, CDR2 FRNRAP. This CDR3 is 13 amino acids long.

This clone appeared a single time. This rearrangement joins TRBV12-3 or TRBV12-4 to TRBJ2-2, with D unclear. Deletions cut 8 bases from V and 1 base from J, with 5 bases between. This CDR3 comprises 12 residues. CDR3 coding DNA: TGTGCCAGCCACCGGAACACCGGGGAGCTGTTTTTT. Residues: CASHRNTGELFF.